This T cell receptor (beta chain) is drawn from a study of cytomegalovirus exposure and HLA in healthy donors. General study findings and limits: Accurate prediction of most subjects' HLA-A and HLA-B alleles from TCR beta sequences was reported. Common viral pathogens were later found to be apparently linked to several of the most significant clusters.

The primer mix had 60 Vbeta and 13 Jbeta primers. The method was immunoSEQ multiplex PCR; TCRdb's version includes in-frame clones alone and lacks a portion of them. Its table lists 200,000 to 250,000 clones. A remark on this clone: The antigen is not known.

In nominal health when sampled, donors likely had unrecorded immune exposures nonetheless. Germline V gene data show CDR1 as SGHTA and CDR2 as FQGNSA. V gave up 1 base and J gave up 6 bases, with 13 bases separating them. The CDR3 is 15 residues long. The sequence came from a woman in her 30s in good health and CMV-seropositive. The V gene is TRBV7-2, the J gene TRBJ2-1, with D maybe TRBD1 (6 bases). Sequenced sample: PBMCs. The CDR3 DNA reads as TGTGCCAGCAGCTTAGGGGGGACACGTACCAATGAGCAGTTCTTC. Translated, it gives CASSLGGTRTNEQFF. Looking up the rest from reference TRBV7-2 and TRBJ2-1 gives the full variable domain: GAGVSQSPSNKVTEKGKDVELRCDPISGHTALYWYRQSLGQGLEFLIYFQGNSAPDKSGLPSDRFSAERTGGSVSTLTIQRTQQEDSAVYLCASSLGGTRTNEQFFGPGTRLTVL.